One sample yielded the 10 T cell receptor beta chains listed below, sequenced in a study of cytomegalovirus exposure and HLA in healthy donors. PCR primers comprised 60 Vbeta and 13 Jbeta primers. Here immunoSEQ multiplex PCR was the method, and the copy in TCRdb shows in-frame clones only, minus some. This table holds over 75,000 clones, about 70% found once. Sequenced sample: PBMCs. The receptors come from a man aged 25-40 years in good health and CMV-seronegative.

This chain joins TRBV19 and TRBJ2-1; D may be TRBD2 (6 bases). The V end was cut by 7 bases, the J end by 0 bases, with 13 bases between. This CDR3 is built from 15 residues. CDR1 and CDR2 from the germline V gene are LNHDA and SQIVND (reference sequence). DNA of the CDR3: TGTGCCAGTACCAGGGACTCGAGCTCCTACAATGAGCAGTTCTTC. This encodes CASTRDSSSYNEQFF.

The chain is built from TRBV6-6 and TRBJ2-7, with a possible D match to TRBD1 (5 bases). The CDR3 runs to 12 residues. The V end was cut by 6 bases, the J end by 4 bases, with 10 bases between. Per germline, CDR1 MNHNY and CDR2 SVGAGI (reference sequence). The CDR3 here is CASRRQLYEQYF. The CDR3 DNA sequence: TGTGCCAGCAGGCGACAGCTTTACGAGCAGTACTTC.

V usage is TRBV7-9 and J usage is TRBJ2-1; 8 nucleotides agree with TRBD2. CDR3 length: 14 residues. V was pared by 6 bases and J by 7 bases, with 8 bases of the junction left unmatched. From germline, CDR1 is SEHNR and CDR2 FQNEAQ (reference sequence). CDR3 region: CASRDGGAVNEQFF. CDR3 DNA sequence: TGTGCCAGCAGGGACGGGGGGGCGGTGAATGAGCAGTTCTTC.

V gene TRBV9 combines with J gene TRBJ2-7, with D possibly being TRBD1 (7 bases). The V and J ends lost 0 bases and 5 bases respectively, with 18 bases between them. The germline CDR1 and CDR2 sequences are SGDLS and YYNGEE. CDR3 size: 16 residues. CDR3: CASSVARTGGVHEQYF. CDR3 DNA: TGTGCCAGCAGCGTAGCTCGGACAGGAGGGGTGCACGAGCAGTACTTC.

This clone appeared once. The rearrangement uses TRBV7-3 and TRBJ2-7; D possibly corresponds to TRBD2 (7 bases). CDR1 is SGHTA, CDR2 FQGTGA, per germline. This CDR3 comprises 16 residues. V lost 6 bases and J 5 bases, leaving 23 bases between the germline ends. In DNA, the CDR3 is TGTGCCAGCAGTCTAGGGGGGGGCCGACTTCTGGACGAGCAGTACTTC. It yields the protein CASSLGGGRLLDEQYF.

The V call is TRBV6-1, the J call TRBJ2-4, with TRBD1 matching 9 bases. The junction had 11 bases not matched to a gene; V was cut back by 11 bases and J by 3 bases. The germline CDR1 and CDR2 sequences are MNHNS and SASEGT. The CDR3 is 15 residues long. CDR3 coding DNA: TGTGCCGGTAGTACAGGGGGCACGGTCAAAAACATTCAGTACTTC. This translates into CAGSTGGTVKNIQYF.

This clone was seen a single time. The gene calls are TRBV27 and TRBJ1-1; D gene uncertain. The CDR3 loop spans 13 amino acids. The germline gives CDR1 MNHEY, CDR2 SMNVEV (reference sequence). V was shortened by 2 bases and J by 5 bases, with 9 bases between the two germline ends. CDR3 region: CASSLLTGTEAFF. CDR3 bases: TGTGCCAGCAGTTTACTAACGGGGACTGAAGCTTTCTTT.

This clone came up a few times. The chain's CDR3 is CASSPGGVWYTEAFF. The CDR3 DNA sequence: TGTGCCAGTAGTCCAGGGGGCGTGTGGTACACTGAAGCTTTCTTT. The chain is built from TRBV19 and TRBJ1-1; 8 positions agree with TRBD1. V gave up 5 bases and J gave up 3 bases; unmatched junction bases: 8. The CDR3 is 15 amino acids. Germline V gene data show CDR1 as LNHDA and CDR2 as SQIVND (reference sequence).

The V and J genes are TRBV5-8 and TRBJ2-7; TRBD2 is a possible D gene (6 bases). V lost 1 base, J lost 4 bases, and 18 bases lay in between. Germline values: CDR1 SGHTS, CDR2 YDEGEE. This CDR3 comprises 16 residues. The chain's CDR3 is CASSLPGDSGGYEQYF. The CDR3 DNA follows: TGTGCCAGCAGCTTGCCGGGGGACTCCGGGGGATACGAGCAGTACTTC.

The J gene is TRBJ1-1, the V gene TRBV6-1; 7 positions match TRBD1. Trimming took 7 bases from V and 11 from J; bases not matched to a gene: 7. This CDR3 is built from 11 residues. Per the germline V gene, CDR1 is MNHNS and CDR2 is SASEGT. CDR3 loop: CASITGVGAFF. For the CDR3, the DNA is TGTGCCAGCATTACAGGGGTGGGCGCTTTCTTT.